One sample yielded the 25 T cell receptor beta chains listed below, sequenced in a study of cytotoxic CD8 clonotypes in ibrutinib-treated CLL (dated by TCRdb to about 2021). The library was prepared using the immunoSEQ multiplex PCR assay. TCRdb limited this immuneACCESS table to in-frame rearrangements with V and J called. A share of clones is missing; checked studies link under half to unresolved V genes, and the rest is unexplained. This sample has roughly 180,000 clones in its table, and about 80% of those were observed once. The ten largest clones represent roughly 4.6% of the sample. The time point label for this specimen denotes: around 25 months on ibrutinib. Sequences were derived from PBMCs, sampled after 24 months of ibrutinib treatment. These receptors were obtained from a human donor with chronic lymphocytic leukemia.

This rearrangement joins TRBV7-2 to TRBJ2-3; 8 bases match TRBD2. The CDR3 covers 14 residues. Per the germline V gene, CDR1 is SGHTA and CDR2 is FQGNSA. Trimming at V came to 5 bases and at J to 4 bases, leaving 5 bases not matched to a gene. CDR3 sequence: CASSRGGWSDTQYF. The CDR3 nucleotides are TGTGCCAGCAGCCGGGGGGGGTGGTCAGATACGCAGTATTTT.

The chain combines TRBV2 with TRBJ1-2, with 10 positions matching TRBD1. In germline, CDR1 is SNHLY, CDR2 FYNNEI. Germline trimming cut 4 bases from V and 5 bases from J; bases unmatched to any gene: 4. The CDR3 has 14 amino acids. The CDR3 DNA follows: TGTGCCAGCAGTGGGACAGGGGGAGGGTATGGCTACACCTTC. It encodes CASSGTGGGYGYTF.

V gene TRBV6-5 combines with J gene TRBJ1-1; possible D gene TRBD1, 6 bases. Germline CDR1 is MNHEY and CDR2 is SVGAGI. Trimming cost V 4 bases and J 4 bases, with 16 bases left between them. The CDR3 is 15 amino acids. This CDR3 reads CASSFIQGQVTEAFF. CDR3 sequence (DNA): TGTGCCAGCAGTTTTATACAGGGCCAGGTCACTGAAGCTTTCTTT.

This clone was detected a few times. The V call is TRBV5-4, the J call TRBJ2-2, with a possible D match to TRBD1 (5 bases). The V and J ends lost 1 base and 5 bases respectively, with 15 bases between them. The CDR3 is made up of 16 amino acids. Germline values: CDR1 SGHNT, CDR2 YYREEE (reference sequence). The CDR3 DNA is TGTGCCAGCAGCTTGTTTTCTCGAAGGGGTACCGGGGAGCTGTTTTTT. This codes for CASSLFSRRGTGELFF.

This sequence joins TRBV30 and TRBJ1-5, with D tentatively TRBD1 (6 bases). Trimming took 4 bases from V and 2 from J, leaving 12 bases between them. This CDR3 spans 14 amino acids. CDR1 GTSNPN and CDR2 SVGIG come from the germline V gene (reference sequence). CDR3 sequence reads: CAWTETGRNQPQHF. In DNA form, the CDR3 reads TGTGCCTGGACGGAGACAGGCCGCAATCAGCCCCAGCATTTT.

The chain recombines TRBV30 with TRBJ2-3, with a possible D match to TRBD1 (5 bases). The CDR3 has 16 amino acids. Trimming stripped 0 bases from V and 4 bases from J, with 17 bases between. CDR1 is GTSNPN, CDR2 SVGIG, per germline (reference sequence). CDR3 nucleotides: TGTGCCTGGAGTGTACTGTGGGGCCTGGGGTCAGATACGCAGTATTTT. Its protein product is CAWSVLWGLGSDTQYF. Full variable domain (remainder filled in from reference TRBV30 and TRBJ2-3): SQTIHQWPATLVQPVGSPLSLECTVEGTSNPNLYWYRQAAGRGLQLLFYSVGIGQISSEVPQNLSASRPQDRQFILSSKKLLLSDSGFYLCAWSVLWGLGSDTQYFGPGTRLTVL.

The chain joins TRBV6-5 to TRBJ1-1, with TRBD1 identical over 10 bases. The CDR3 extends over 13 amino acids. Germline V gene sequence: CDR1 MNHEY, CDR2 SVGAGI. V shed 0 bases and J 11 bases; nucleotides not matched to a gene: 3. The CDR3 is CASSYSGTGAAFF. The CDR3 DNA follows: TGTGCCAGCAGTTACTCGGGGACAGGGGCGGCTTTCTTT.

The CDR3: CAISRLAGGINEQYF. The CDR3 DNA reads TGTGCCATCAGCCGACTAGCGGGAGGGATCAACGAGCAGTACTTC. The chain couples TRBV10-3 to TRBJ2-7, with 14 bases lining up with TRBD2. This CDR3 has 15 amino acids. V was pared by 6 bases and J by 5 bases, with 6 bases of the junction left unmatched. Looked up from germline, CDR1 is ENHRY and CDR2 is SYGVKD.

The genes are TRBV7-9 and TRBJ1-1; 7 bases map to TRBD1. Germline V CDR1 and CDR2: SEHNR, FQNEAQ (reference sequence). The CDR3 consists of 15 residues. J was trimmed by 2 bases and V by 2 bases; bases with no gene match: 5. CDR3 region: CASSLRGTVNTEAFF. CDR3 coding DNA: TGTGCCAGCAGCTTACGGGGGACAGTTAACACTGAAGCTTTCTTT.

This clone was seen once. J is TRBJ2-7 and V is TRBV5-8; TRBD1 matches 7 bases. Trimming took 4 bases from V and 4 from J; bases not matched to a gene: 2. Per the germline V gene, CDR1 is SGHTS and CDR2 is YDEGEE. The CDR3 is 12 residues long. CDR3 coding DNA: TGTGCCAGCAGCAAGACAGGGTACGAGCAGTACTTC. It is translated as CASSKTGYEQYF.

The chain is built from TRBV28 and TRBJ2-3; 7 bases match TRBD1. The germline V gene encodes CDR1 MDHEN and CDR2 SYDVKM. V trimming: 8 bases; J trimming: 5 bases; junction bases outside the gene matches: 7. This CDR3 spans 13 amino acids. The CDR3 bases are TGTGCCAGCCTAGACAGGGTACGAGATACGCAGTATTTT. Protein: CASLDRVRDTQYF.

The chain uses TRBV4-2 and TRBJ2-7, with TRBD2 matching 9 bases. Germline CDR1 is LGHNA and CDR2 is YNFKEQ. V gave up 1 base and J gave up 6 bases; unmatched junction bases: 4. This CDR3 region has 14 residues. CDR3 loop: CASSQGGSGGEQYF. The CDR3 DNA follows: TGTGCCAGCAGCCAAGGGGGTAGCGGGGGCGAGCAGTACTTC.

In its sample, this clone was seen a few times. The V call is TRBV2, the J call TRBJ2-4, with D uncertain. V lost 11 bases and J 5 bases, leaving 10 bases between the germline ends. Germline-derived CDR1 and CDR2 are SNHLY and FYNNEI. The CDR3 runs to 11 residues. Here the CDR3 DNA reads TGTGCCGTCGCAGGAGAAAACATTCAGTACTTC. This sequence encodes CAVAGENIQYF.

This clone has a handful of counts. V and J are TRBV21-1 and TRBJ1-5; the table gives TRBD1 as D, unverified against the DNA. TRBV21-1 is a pseudogene. This CDR3 is 14 amino acids long. Here the CDR3 reads CASSRDRSNQPQHF. Here the CDR3 DNA reads TGTGCCAGCAGCAGAGACAGGAGCAATCAGCCCCAGCATTTT.

The gene calls are TRBV4-2 and TRBJ2-1; 9 bases are a match to TRBD2. Trimming removed 0 bases from V and 16 bases from J; junction bases left unmatched: 28. The CDR3 length is 20 residues. From germline, CDR1 is LGHNA and CDR2 YNFKEQ. The chain's CDR3 is CASSQDTLEGGFLAGSLEFF. CDR3 nucleotide sequence: TGTGCCAGCAGCCAAGACACTCTCGAAGGTGGGTTCCTAGCGGGAAGTTTGGAATTCTTC.

The rearrangement links TRBV4-3 to TRBJ2-1, with D possibly being TRBD2 (6 bases). Germline CDR1 LGHNA, CDR2 YSLEER. The CDR3 has 15 amino acids. Trimming stripped 4 bases from V and 0 bases from J, with 10 bases between. The CDR3 nucleotides are TGCGCCAGCAGCCTCGGGACTTTCTCCTACAATGAGCAGTTCTTC. The encoded protein is CASSLGTFSYNEQFF.

The J gene is TRBJ1-2, the V gene TRBV29-1, with 8 bases aligning to TRBD1. The CDR3 contains 14 residues. V shed 4 bases and J 7 bases; nucleotides not matched to a gene: 11. Germline V lookup: CDR1 SQVTM, CDR2 ANQGSEA. CDR3 region: CSVVLAQGAAGYTF. The CDR3 DNA reads as TGCAGCGTTGTCCTTGCCCAGGGGGCCGCTGGCTACACCTTC.

The chain carries TRBV18 and TRBJ1-2; 9 nucleotides agree with TRBD1. J gave up 10 bases and V 4 bases, and 4 bases lay outside the gene matches. The germline V gene encodes CDR1 KGHSH and CDR2 LQKENI. This CDR3 has 12 residues. CDR3 sequence reads: CASSHGQGIYTF. CDR3 in DNA: TGTGCCAGCTCACACGGACAGGGGATCTACACCTTC. The full variable domain, completed using reference TRBV18 and TRBJ1-2, is NAGVMQNPRHLVRRRGQEARLRCSPMKGHSHVYWYRQLPEEGLKFMVYLQKENIIDESGMPKERFSAEFPKEGPSILRIQQVVRGDSAAYFCASSHGQGIYTFGSGTRLTVV.

V gene TRBV5-6 combines with J gene TRBJ1-2; D is ambiguous. This CDR3 contains 12 residues. Germline V CDR1 and CDR2: SGHDT, YYEEEE. V lost 5 bases and J lost 4, with 9 bases in between. CDR3: CASSPMSYGYTF. CDR3 coding DNA: TGTGCCAGCAGTCCTATGTCCTATGGCTACACCTTC.

The V gene is TRBV28, the J gene TRBJ1-4, with D unresolved. CDR1 and CDR2 (germline): MDHEN, SYDVKM. Trimming removed 6 bases from V and 4 bases from J, with 12 bases in between. This CDR3 has 14 amino acids. The CDR3 here is CASSPRRDNEKLFF. The CDR3, as DNA: TGTGCCAGCAGCCCCCGGAGGGATAATGAAAAACTGTTTTTT. The full variable domain, rest sourced from reference TRBV28 and TRBJ1-4, is DVKVTQSSRYLVKRTGEKVFLECVQDMDHENMFWYRQDPGLGLRLIYFSYDVKMKEKGDIPEGYSVSREKKERFSLILESASTNQTSMYLCASSPRRDNEKLFFGSGTQLSVL.

The rearrangement joins TRBV19 to TRBJ1-5; possible D gene TRBD1, 6 bases. The CDR3 is 17 residues long. Germline values: CDR1 LNHDA, CDR2 SQIVND (reference sequence). V lost 1 base, J lost 0 bases, and 13 bases lay in between. This chain's CDR3 is CASSIGGGPYSNQPQHF. The DNA of the CDR3 is TGTGCCAGTAGTATAGGGGGGGGCCCATATAGCAATCAGCCCCAGCATTTT.

J is TRBJ1-2 and V is TRBV19; no clear D gene. V lost 7 bases, J lost 0 bases, and 15 bases lay in between. There are 15 residues in the CDR3. The germline V gene encodes CDR1 LNHDA and CDR2 SQIVND (reference sequence). The CDR3 sequence: CASNQLSGSNYGYTF. CDR3 DNA: TGTGCCAGTAACCAGTTAAGCGGGTCTAACTATGGCTACACCTTC. Filled out from reference TRBV19 and TRBJ1-2, the complete variable domain reads DGGITQSPKYLFRKEGQNVTLSCEQNLNHDAMYWYRQDPGQGLRLIYYSQIVNDFQKGDIAEGYSVSREKKESFPLTVTSAQKNPTAFYLCASNQLSGSNYGYTFGSGTRLTVV.

The chain is built from TRBV10-3 and TRBJ2-5; 11 bases are a match to TRBD1. Germline CDR1 and CDR2: ENHRY and SYGVKD. The CDR3 consists of 13 residues. J gave up 5 bases and V 6 bases, and 2 bases lay outside the gene matches. In DNA form, the CDR3 reads TGTGCCATCAGGGGACAGGGGGAGGAGACCCAGTACTTC. Its translation is CAIRGQGEETQYF.

This chain uses TRBV7-9 with TRBJ1-5, with D perhaps TRBD1 (5 bases). Per the germline V gene, CDR1 is SEHNR and CDR2 is FQNEAQ (reference sequence). The CDR3 is 14 residues long. Between the trimmed V and J ends, which lost 3 bases and 4 bases, there was a span of 10 bases. The DNA of the CDR3 is TGTGCCAGCAGCTTGGGGACGGAAAATCAGCCCCAGCATTTT. Translated, it gives CASSLGTENQPQHF. The full variable domain, rest sourced from reference TRBV7-9 and TRBJ1-5, is DTGVSQNPRHKITKRGQNVTFRCDPISEHNRLYWYRQTLGQGPEFLTYFQNEAQLEKSRLLSDRFSAERPKGSFSTLEIQRTEQGDSAMYLCASSLGTENQPQHFGDGTRLSIL.

The V gene is TRBV5-1, the J gene TRBJ2-1, with 7 bases aligning to TRBD1. The length of the CDR3 is 15 residues. CDR1 and CDR2 from the germline V gene are SGHRS and YFSETQ. V dropped 1 base and J dropped 3; count of bases not matched to a gene: 4. DNA for the CDR3: TGCGCCAGCAGCTTGACGGGGACAGTCTACAATGAGCAGTTCTTC. It is translated as CASSLTGTVYNEQFF.